One TCR beta chain is described in this entry. Trimming took 6 bases from V and 7 from J; bases not matched to a gene: 7. The germline CDR1 and CDR2 sequences are MDHEN and SYDVKM. The CDR3 runs 13 residues. In the authors' workflow: Reference gene primer amplification gave nucleated cell count estimates. Sequencing used immunoSEQ multiplex PCR; TCRdb keeps in-frame clones, though not all of them. The V and J calls and clone size come from that table; D and trimming were worked out from the DNA. The sample lists about 86,000 clones; approximately 88% were seen once. These data originate in a study of blood T cell repertoires in COVID-19. Across the study: Both acute and convalescent COVID-19 samples were obtained from the United States, Italy and Spain. Sources were T cells, B-cell-depleted T cells, or PBMCs; the material itself was cDNA or gDNA.

The receptor was derived from a woman of 80 years or more with active or convalescent COVID-19. The chain is built from TRBV28 and TRBJ1-2; TRBD1 agrees at 8 bases. Input material: peripheral blood. DNA of the CDR3: TGTGCCAGCAGACAGGGGGTCCAAAGTGGCTACACCTTC. Translating it yields CASRQGVQSGYTF.